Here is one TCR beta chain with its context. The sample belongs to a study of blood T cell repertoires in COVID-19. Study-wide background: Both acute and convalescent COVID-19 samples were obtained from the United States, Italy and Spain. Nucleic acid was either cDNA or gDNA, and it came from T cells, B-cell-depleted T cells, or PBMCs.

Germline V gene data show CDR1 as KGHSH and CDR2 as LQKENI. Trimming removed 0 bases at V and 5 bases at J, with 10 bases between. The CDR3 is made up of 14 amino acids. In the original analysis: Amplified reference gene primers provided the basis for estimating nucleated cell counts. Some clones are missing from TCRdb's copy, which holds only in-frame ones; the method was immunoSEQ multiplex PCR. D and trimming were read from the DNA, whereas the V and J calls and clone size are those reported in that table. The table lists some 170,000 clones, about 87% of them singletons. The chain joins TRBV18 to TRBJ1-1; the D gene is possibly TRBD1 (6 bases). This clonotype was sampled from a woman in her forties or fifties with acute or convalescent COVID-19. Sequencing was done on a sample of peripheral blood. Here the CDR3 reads CASSPPPGTTEAFF. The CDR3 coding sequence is TGTGCCAGCTCACCACCGCCAGGGACAACTGAAGCTTTCTTT.